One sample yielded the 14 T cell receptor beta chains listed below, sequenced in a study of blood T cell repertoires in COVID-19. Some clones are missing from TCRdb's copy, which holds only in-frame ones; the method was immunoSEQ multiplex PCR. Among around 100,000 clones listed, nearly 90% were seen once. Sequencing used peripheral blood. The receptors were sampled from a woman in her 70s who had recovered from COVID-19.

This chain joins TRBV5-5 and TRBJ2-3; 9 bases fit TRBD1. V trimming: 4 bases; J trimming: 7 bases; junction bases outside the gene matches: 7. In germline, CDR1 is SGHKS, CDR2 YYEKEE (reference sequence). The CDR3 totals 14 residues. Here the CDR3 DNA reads TGTGCCAGCAGCCTAGGACAGGGGCGGCATACGCAGTATTTT. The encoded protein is CASSLGQGRHTQYF.

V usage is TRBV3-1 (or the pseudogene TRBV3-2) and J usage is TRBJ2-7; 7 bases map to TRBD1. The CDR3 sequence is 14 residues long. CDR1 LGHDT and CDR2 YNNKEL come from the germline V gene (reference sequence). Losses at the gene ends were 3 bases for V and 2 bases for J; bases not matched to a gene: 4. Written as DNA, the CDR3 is TGTGCCAGCAGCCACCGGGACAGCGCCTACGAGCAGTACTTC. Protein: CASSHRDSAYEQYF.

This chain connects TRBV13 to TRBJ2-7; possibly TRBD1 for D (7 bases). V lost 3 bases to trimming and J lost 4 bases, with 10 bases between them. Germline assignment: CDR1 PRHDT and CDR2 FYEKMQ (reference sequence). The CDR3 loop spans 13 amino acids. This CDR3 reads CASSFRGAYEQYF. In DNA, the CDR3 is TGTGCCAGCAGCTTCAGGGGGGCGTACGAGCAGTACTTC.

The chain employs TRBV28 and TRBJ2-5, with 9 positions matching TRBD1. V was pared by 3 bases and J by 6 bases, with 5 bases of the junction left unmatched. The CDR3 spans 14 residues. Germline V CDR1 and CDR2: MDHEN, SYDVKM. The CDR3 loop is CASSFRQGVKTQYF. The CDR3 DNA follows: TGTGCCAGCAGTTTTCGACAGGGGGTAAAGACCCAGTACTTC.

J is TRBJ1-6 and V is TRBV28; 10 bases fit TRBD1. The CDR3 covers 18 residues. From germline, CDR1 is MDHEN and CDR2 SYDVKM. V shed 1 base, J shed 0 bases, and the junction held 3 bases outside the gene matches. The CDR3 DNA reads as TGTGCCAGCAGTTTATTGGACAGGGGGAGCTCCTATAATTCACCCCTCCACTTT. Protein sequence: CASSLLDRGSSYNSPLHF.

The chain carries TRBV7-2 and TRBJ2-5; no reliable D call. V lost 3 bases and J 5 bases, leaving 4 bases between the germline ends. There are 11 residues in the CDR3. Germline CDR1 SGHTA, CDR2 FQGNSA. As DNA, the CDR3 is TGTGCCAGCAGCTTTTCGGAGACCCAGTACTTC. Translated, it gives CASSFSETQYF.

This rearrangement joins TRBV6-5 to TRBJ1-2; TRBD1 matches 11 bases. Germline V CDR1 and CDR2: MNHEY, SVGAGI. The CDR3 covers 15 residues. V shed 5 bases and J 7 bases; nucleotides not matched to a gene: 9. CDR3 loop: CASSPVGQGAIGYTF. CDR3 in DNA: TGTGCCAGCAGTCCCGTCGGACAGGGGGCGATTGGCTACACCTTC.

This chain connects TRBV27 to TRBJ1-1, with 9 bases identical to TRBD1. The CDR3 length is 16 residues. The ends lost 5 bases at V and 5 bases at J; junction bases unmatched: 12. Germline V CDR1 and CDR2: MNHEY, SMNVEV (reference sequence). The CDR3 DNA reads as TGTGCCAGCAGTGAATCCTTGGGACAGGGAAGGACTGAAGCTTTCTTT. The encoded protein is CASSESLGQGRTEAFF.

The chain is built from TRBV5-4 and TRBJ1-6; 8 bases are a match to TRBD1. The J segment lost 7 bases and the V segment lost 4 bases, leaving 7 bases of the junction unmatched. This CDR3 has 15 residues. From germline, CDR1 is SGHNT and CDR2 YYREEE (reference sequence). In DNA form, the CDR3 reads TGTGCCAGCAGCGTTGGACAGGGTGGCAATTCACCCCTCCACTTT. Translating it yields CASSVGQGGNSPLHF.

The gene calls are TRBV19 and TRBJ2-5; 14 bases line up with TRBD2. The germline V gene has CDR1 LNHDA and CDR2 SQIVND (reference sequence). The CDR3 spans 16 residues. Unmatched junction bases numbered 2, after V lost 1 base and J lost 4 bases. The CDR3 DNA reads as TGTGCCAGTAGTATAGGGACTAGCGGGAGGCTAGAGACCCAGTACTTC. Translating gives CASSIGTSGRLETQYF.

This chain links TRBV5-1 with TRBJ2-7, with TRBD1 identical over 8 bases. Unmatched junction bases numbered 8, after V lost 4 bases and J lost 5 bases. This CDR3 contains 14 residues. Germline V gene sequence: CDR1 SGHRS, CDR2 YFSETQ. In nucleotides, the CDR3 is TGCGCCAGCAGCGAGGGACAGGAGCGTCACGAGCAGTACTTC. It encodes CASSEGQERHEQYF.

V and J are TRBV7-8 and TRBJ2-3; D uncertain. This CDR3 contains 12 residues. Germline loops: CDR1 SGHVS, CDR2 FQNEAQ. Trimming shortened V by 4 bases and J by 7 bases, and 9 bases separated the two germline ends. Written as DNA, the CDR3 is TGTGCCAGCAGCTCAGCGAGGAATACGCAGTATTTT. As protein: CASSSARNTQYF.

The CDR3 here is CASSPSGRGSYGYTF. CDR3 coding DNA: TGCGCCAGCAGCCCCTCCGGGAGGGGAAGTTATGGCTACACCTTC. V usage is TRBV5-1 and J usage is TRBJ1-2; D perhaps matches TRBD1 (5 bases). The CDR3 spans 15 residues. Germline values: CDR1 SGHRS, CDR2 YFSETQ. The V end was cut by 4 bases, the J end by 5 bases, with 18 bases between.

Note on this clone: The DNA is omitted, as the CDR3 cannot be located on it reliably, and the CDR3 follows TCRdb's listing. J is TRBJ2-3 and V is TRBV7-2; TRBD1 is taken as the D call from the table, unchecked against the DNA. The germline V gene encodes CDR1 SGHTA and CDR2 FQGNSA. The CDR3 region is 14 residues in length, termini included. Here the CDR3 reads CASSLNVGTGSKYF.